One TCR beta chain is described in this entry. What it recognizes is unknown. This specimen includes other DNA sequences encoding the same CDR3. Data came from immunoSEQ multiplex PCR; TCRdb stores just in-frame clones and leaves some out. The sample includes 20,000 to 30,000 clones, approximately 84% seen only once; the top ten take approximately 4.4%. These data are taken from a study of T cells in localized non-small cell lung cancer. Study-wide results and limits: Out of the top 100 tumor clones, a median around 56 were seen in adjacent lung.

Trimming stripped 2 bases from V and 4 bases from J, with 6 bases between. The CDR3 runs to 13 residues. CDR1 is KGHSH, CDR2 LQKENI, per germline. The TCR originated in a man aged 35 to 70 with stage II lung adenocarcinoma. V is TRBV18 and J is TRBJ1-5; D uncertain. The source material was PBMCs, sampled before any cancer treatment. The CDR3 reads CASSPDRNQPQHF. For the CDR3, the DNA is TGTGCCAGCTCACCAGATCGGAATCAGCCCCAGCATTTT.